The T cell receptor beta chain under discussion was sequenced for a study of T cell responses to AZD1222 COVID-19 vaccine. TCRdb keeps only in-frame clones here, not all; method: immunoSEQ multiplex PCR. Of roughly 150,000 clones listed, approximately 89% are singletons. Details on this clone: The antigen is unknown.

Trimming cost V 3 bases and J 6 bases, with 13 bases left between them. CDR1 and CDR2 (germline): SGDLS, YYNGEE. The length of the CDR3 is 15 residues. Whole-study results and caveats: After the peak T cell response, and only then, were repertoires sampled. Rises in breadth and depth of Spike-specific TCRs came after two AZD1222 doses. Reports say nearly half of spike-specific TCRs go after unmutated variant regions. Clonal diversity was possibly underestimated; the donors were predominantly white British and more often female.

This TCR derives from an adult in good health. The rearrangement uses TRBV9 and TRBJ1-6, with D perhaps matching TRBD1 (5 bases). Specimen: peripheral blood, collected on day 0 of AZD1222 vaccination. CDR3 in amino acids: CASSALTDSNSPLHF. The CDR3 coding sequence is TGTGCCAGCAGCGCCCTGACAGATTCTAATTCACCCCTCCACTTT.